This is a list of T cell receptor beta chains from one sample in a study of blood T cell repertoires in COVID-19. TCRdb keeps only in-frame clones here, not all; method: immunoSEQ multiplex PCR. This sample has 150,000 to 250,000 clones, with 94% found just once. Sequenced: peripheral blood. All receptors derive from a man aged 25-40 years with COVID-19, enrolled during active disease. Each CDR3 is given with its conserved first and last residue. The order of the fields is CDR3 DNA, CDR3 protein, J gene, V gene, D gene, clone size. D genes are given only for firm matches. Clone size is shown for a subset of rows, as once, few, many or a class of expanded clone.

CDR3nt: TGTGCCAGCAGCTTATTCGCTCAACTGAACACCGGGGAGCTGTTTTTT
CDR3aa: CASSLFAQLNTGELFF
j_gene: TRBJ2-2
v_gene: TRBV11-2
d_gene: -
abundance: -

CDR3nt: TGTGCCAGCAGCTTGGCGGGGGTTCTCTCCTACGAGCAGTACTTC
CDR3aa: CASSLAGVLSYEQYF
j_gene: TRBJ2-7
v_gene: TRBV5-4
d_gene: -
abundance: -

CDR3nt: TGTGCCAGTAGCCGCCTGCATGAGGTTGAAGCTTTCTTT
CDR3aa: CASSRLHEVEAFF
j_gene: TRBJ1-1
v_gene: TRBV19
d_gene: -
abundance: -

CDR3nt: TGTGCCAGCAGCCCTTCGGGAGTTTCCTACGAGCAGTACTTC
CDR3aa: CASSPSGVSYEQYF
j_gene: TRBJ2-7
v_gene: TRBV3-1/TRBV3-2
d_gene: -
abundance: -

CDR3nt: TGTGCCAGCAGCCGGCAGGGGTCCCTTGGAAACACCATATATTTT
CDR3aa: CASSRQGSLGNTIYF
j_gene: TRBJ1-3
v_gene: TRBV7-9
d_gene: -
abundance: -

CDR3nt: TGCGCCAGTATCCGGGACCTGGACGGGGGCACTGAAGCTTTCTTT
CDR3aa: CASIRDLDGGTEAFF
j_gene: TRBJ1-1
v_gene: TRBV5-1
d_gene: -
abundance: -

CDR3nt: TGTGCCAGCAGTTTCCAGACAGTGAAAGCTTCTAGCACAGATACGCAGTATTTT
CDR3aa: CASSFQTVKASSTDTQYF
j_gene: TRBJ2-3
v_gene: TRBV27
d_gene: -
abundance: -

CDR3nt: TGTGCCAGCAGCTCCGGGGGGGCCCGAAGTGGCACTGAAGCTTTCTTT
CDR3aa: CASSSGGARSGTEAFF
j_gene: TRBJ1-1
v_gene: TRBV9
d_gene: -
abundance: -

CDR3nt: TGTGCCAGCAGCCGGGGACAGGGGGTATATTACGAGCAGTACTTC
CDR3aa: CASSRGQGVYYEQYF
j_gene: TRBJ2-7
v_gene: TRBV6-5
d_gene: TRBD1
abundance: -

CDR3nt: TGTGCCAGTATGATGACAGGGGTTTCGTCAGAGACCCAGTACTTC
CDR3aa: CASMMTGVSSETQYF
j_gene: TRBJ2-5
v_gene: TRBV19
d_gene: TRBD1
abundance: -

CDR3nt: TGTGCCAGCAGCACAACGACAGGATTTAATTCACCCCTCCACTTT
CDR3aa: CASSTTTGFNSPLHF
j_gene: TRBJ1-6
v_gene: TRBV5-4
d_gene: -
abundance: -

CDR3nt: TGTGCCTGGAGTGGCCCGGGACAGGTCTATGGCTACACCTTC
CDR3aa: CAWSGPGQVYGYTF
j_gene: TRBJ1-2
v_gene: TRBV30
d_gene: TRBD1
abundance: once

CDR3nt: TGTGCCAGCAGCCAAAGCCATTGGGACCCGGGACAGGAAAACTATGGCTACACCTTC
CDR3aa: CASSQSHWDPGQENYGYTF
j_gene: TRBJ1-2
v_gene: TRBV14
d_gene: TRBD1
abundance: -

CDR3nt: TGTGCCAGCAGCTTAGAAGTGGGGGCGTACAATGAGCAGTTCTTC
CDR3aa: CASSLEVGAYNEQFF
j_gene: TRBJ2-1
v_gene: TRBV7-7
d_gene: -
abundance: -

CDR3nt: TGTGCCAGCAGTTTAGGGCAGGGCTACTCCTACGAGCAGTACTTC
CDR3aa: CASSLGQGYSYEQYF
j_gene: TRBJ2-7
v_gene: TRBV27
d_gene: -
abundance: -

CDR3nt: TGTGCCAGCAGTGAGCAGGGTTTTCACAATGAGCAGTTCTTC
CDR3aa: CASSEQGFHNEQFF
j_gene: TRBJ2-1
v_gene: TRBV6-4
d_gene: -
abundance: -

CDR3nt: TGTGCCAGCAGCTTAGTCGGTTTTGGGCCTACGAACACTGAAGCTTTCTTT
CDR3aa: CASSLVGFGPTNTEAFF
j_gene: TRBJ1-1
v_gene: TRBV11-2
d_gene: -
abundance: -

CDR3nt: TGTGCCAGCAGCTTACAGGGGGCCGGGGAGCTGTTTTTT
CDR3aa: CASSLQGAGELFF
j_gene: TRBJ2-2
v_gene: TRBV7-3
d_gene: TRBD1
abundance: -

CDR3nt: TGTGCCAGCAGCCCCCGGACAGGGGGCTATGGCTACACCTTC
CDR3aa: CASSPRTGGYGYTF
j_gene: TRBJ1-2
v_gene: TRBV9
d_gene: TRBD1
abundance: -